The next 6 T cell receptor beta chains were all read from a single sample in a study of identical twins. TCRdb analysed the 5' RACE reads with MiXCR anew, one entry per CDR3 protein. The sample carries 1.5 million to 2 million distinct CDR3 sequences, 25% to 35% recorded once. Sequencing was performed on cord blood. These receptors originate from a newborn girl in good health.

This clonotype has a handful of counts. CDR3 sequence: CASSSGVLRNQPQHF. DNA for the CDR3: TGTGCCAGCAGTTCAGGGGTCCTTCGCAATCAGCCCCAGCATTTT. The V gene is TRBV27, the J gene TRBJ1-5, with D possibly matching TRBD1 (6 bases). The CDR3 extends over 15 amino acids. The ends were cut back, 4 bases at V and 2 bases at J, with 12 bases in the middle. CDR1 MNHEY and CDR2 SMNVEV come from the germline V gene (reference sequence).

V and J are TRBV7-2 and TRBJ2-5; no clear D gene. CDR3 length: 12 amino acids. The germline V gene has CDR1 SGHTA and CDR2 FQGNSA. The ends were cut back, 8 bases at V and 5 bases at J, with 12 bases in the middle. The CDR3 bases are TGTGCCAGCGGCCGATTGGAGGAGACCCAGTACTTC. Protein: CASGRLEETQYF.

This chain joins TRBV20-1 and TRBJ1-1, with D hard to call. V was clipped by 6 bases and J by 1 base, with 9 bases between them. The CDR3 covers 12 residues. Germline CDR1 reads DFQATT; CDR2 reads SNEGSKA (reference sequence). CDR3 in DNA: TGCAGTGCCATTTTGTGGAACACTGAAGCTTTCTTT. This translates into CSAILWNTEAFF.

V usage is TRBV12-3 or TRBV12-4 and J usage is TRBJ1-4; 7 bases line up with TRBD1. The CDR3 has 15 amino acids. V dropped 3 bases and J dropped 5; count of bases not matched to a gene: 6. In DNA form, the CDR3 reads TGTGCCAGCAGTTTCGCGACAGGGAGGAATGAAAAACTGTTTTTT. Translating it yields CASSFATGRNEKLFF.

The CDR3 bases are TGCAGCGTTGATGGGGGGGCCCTGAACACTGAAGCTTTCTTT. This gives the protein CSVDGGALNTEAFF. The genes are TRBV29-1 and TRBJ1-1; a possible D gene is TRBD1 (6 bases). This CDR3 has 14 residues. CDR1 is SQVTM and CDR2 is ANQGSEA in the germline V gene. Trimming removed 3 bases from V and 0 bases from J, with 11 bases in between.

The chain uses TRBV11-2 and TRBJ2-7; 8 bases map to TRBD1. V lost 2 bases and J lost 2; bases outside the gene matches: 5. The germline gives CDR1 SGHAT, CDR2 FQNNGV. The CDR3 has 15 amino acids. The CDR3 loop reads CASSLSGGFTYEQYF. CDR3 nucleotide sequence: TGTGCCAGCAGCTTATCAGGGGGCTTTACCTACGAGCAGTACTTC. Combining the CDR3 with reference TRBV11-2 and TRBJ2-7 gives the whole variable domain EAGVAQSPRYKIIEKRQSVAFWCNPISGHATLYWYQQILGQGPKLLIQFQNNGVVDDSQLPKDRFSAERLKGVDSTLKIQPAKLEDSAVYLCASSLSGGFTYEQYFGPGTRLTVT.